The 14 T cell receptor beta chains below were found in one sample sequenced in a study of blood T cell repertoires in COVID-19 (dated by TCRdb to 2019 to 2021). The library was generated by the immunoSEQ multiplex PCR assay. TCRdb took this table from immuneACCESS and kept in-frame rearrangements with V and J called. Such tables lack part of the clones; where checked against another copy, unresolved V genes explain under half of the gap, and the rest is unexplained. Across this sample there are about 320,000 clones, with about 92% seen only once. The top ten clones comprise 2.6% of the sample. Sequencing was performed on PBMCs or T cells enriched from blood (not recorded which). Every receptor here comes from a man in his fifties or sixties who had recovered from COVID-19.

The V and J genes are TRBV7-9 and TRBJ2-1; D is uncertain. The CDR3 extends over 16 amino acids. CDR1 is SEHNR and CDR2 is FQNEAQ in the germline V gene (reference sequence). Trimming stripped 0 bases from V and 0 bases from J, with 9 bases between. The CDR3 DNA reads TGTGCCAGCAGCTTAGCGCCAGAATACTCCTACAATGAGCAGTTCTTC. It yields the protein CASSLAPEYSYNEQFF.

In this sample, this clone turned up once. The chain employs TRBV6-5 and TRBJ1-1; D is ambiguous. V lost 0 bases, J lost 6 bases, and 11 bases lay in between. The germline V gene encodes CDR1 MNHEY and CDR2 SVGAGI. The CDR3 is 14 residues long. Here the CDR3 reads CASSYSGYRSEAFF. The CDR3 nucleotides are TGTGCCAGCAGTTACTCGGGCTACAGATCTGAAGCTTTCTTT.

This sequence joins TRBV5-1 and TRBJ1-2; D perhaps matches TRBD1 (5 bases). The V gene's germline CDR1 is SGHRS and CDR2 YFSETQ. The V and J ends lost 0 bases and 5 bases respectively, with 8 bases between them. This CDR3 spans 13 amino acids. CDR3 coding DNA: TGCGCCAGCAGCTTGGATGGGGGGTATGGCTACACCTTC. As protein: CASSLDGGYGYTF.

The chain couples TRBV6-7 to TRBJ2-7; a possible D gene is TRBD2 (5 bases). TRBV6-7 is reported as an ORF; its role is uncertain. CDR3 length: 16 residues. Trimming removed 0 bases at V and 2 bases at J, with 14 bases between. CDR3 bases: TGTGCCAGCAGTTACTCGGGAGCGGTAGGACCCTACGAGCAGTACTTC. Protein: CASSYSGAVGPYEQYF.

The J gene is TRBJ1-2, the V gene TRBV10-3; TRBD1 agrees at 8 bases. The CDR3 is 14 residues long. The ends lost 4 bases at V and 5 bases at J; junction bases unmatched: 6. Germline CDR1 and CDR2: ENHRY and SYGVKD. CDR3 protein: CAISGQGARYGYTF. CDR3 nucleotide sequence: TGTGCCATCAGTGGGCAGGGGGCGAGGTATGGCTACACCTTC.

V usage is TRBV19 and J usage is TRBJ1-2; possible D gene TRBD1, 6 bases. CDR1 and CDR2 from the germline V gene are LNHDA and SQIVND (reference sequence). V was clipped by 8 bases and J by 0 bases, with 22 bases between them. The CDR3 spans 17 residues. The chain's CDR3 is CASSSSIPTGANYGYTF. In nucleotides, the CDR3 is TGTGCCAGTTCGTCCTCGATCCCGACAGGAGCTAACTATGGCTACACCTTC.

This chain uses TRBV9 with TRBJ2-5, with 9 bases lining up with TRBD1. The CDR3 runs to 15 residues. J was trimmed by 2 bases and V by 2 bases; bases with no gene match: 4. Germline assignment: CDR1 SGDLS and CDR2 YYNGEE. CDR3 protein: CASSVTGGDQETQYF. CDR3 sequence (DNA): TGTGCCAGCAGCGTGACAGGGGGGGATCAAGAGACCCAGTACTTC.

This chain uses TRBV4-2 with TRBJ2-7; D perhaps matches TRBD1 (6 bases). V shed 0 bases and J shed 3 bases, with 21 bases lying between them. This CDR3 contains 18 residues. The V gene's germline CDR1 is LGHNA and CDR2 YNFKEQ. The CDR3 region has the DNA TGTGCCAGCAGCCAAGATTTTATCACGGCAGGGGAAAACTACGAGCAGTACTTC. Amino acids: CASSQDFITAGENYEQYF.

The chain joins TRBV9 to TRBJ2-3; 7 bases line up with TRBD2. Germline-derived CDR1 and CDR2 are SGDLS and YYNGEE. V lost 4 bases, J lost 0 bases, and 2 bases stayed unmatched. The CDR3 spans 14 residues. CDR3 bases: TGTGCCAGCAGCATTAGCGGGAGCACAGATACGCAGTATTTT. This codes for CASSISGSTDTQYF.

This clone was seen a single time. The CDR3 sequence: CASGSGQGNSGNTIYF. As DNA, the CDR3 is TGTGCTAGTGGTTCCGGACAGGGTAACTCTGGAAACACCATATATTTT. The chain combines TRBV12-5 with TRBJ1-3; the match to TRBD1 covers 8 bases. Germline loops: CDR1 LGHNT, CDR2 FRNRAP. This CDR3 has 16 residues. The V gene end was trimmed by 4 bases and the J gene end by 0 bases; junction bases not matched to a gene: 5.

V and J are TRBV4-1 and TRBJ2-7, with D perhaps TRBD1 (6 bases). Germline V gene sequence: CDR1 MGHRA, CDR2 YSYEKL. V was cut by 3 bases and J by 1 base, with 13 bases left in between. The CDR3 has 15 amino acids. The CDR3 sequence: CASSHGRTVSYEQYF. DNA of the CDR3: TGCGCCAGCAGCCACGGCCGGACAGTTTCCTACGAGCAGTACTTC.

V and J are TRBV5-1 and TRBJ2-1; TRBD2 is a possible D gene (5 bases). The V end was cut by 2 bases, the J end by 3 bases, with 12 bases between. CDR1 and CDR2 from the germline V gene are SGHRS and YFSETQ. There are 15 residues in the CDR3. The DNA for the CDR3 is TGCGCCAGCAGCTTCGAGCGGAGGAACTACAATGAGCAGTTCTTC. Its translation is CASSFERRNYNEQFF.

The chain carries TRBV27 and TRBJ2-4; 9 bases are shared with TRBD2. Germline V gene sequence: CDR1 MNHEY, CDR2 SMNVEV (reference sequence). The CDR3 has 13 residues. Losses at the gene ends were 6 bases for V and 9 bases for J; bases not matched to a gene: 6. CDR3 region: CASRQGLASIQYF. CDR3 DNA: TGTGCCAGCAGGCAGGGACTAGCCAGCATTCAGTACTTC.

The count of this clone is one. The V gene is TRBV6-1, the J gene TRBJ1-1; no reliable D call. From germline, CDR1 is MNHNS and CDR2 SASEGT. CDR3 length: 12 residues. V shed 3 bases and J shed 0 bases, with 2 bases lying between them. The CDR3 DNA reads TGTGCCAGCAGTGATATGAACACTGAAGCTTTCTTT. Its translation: CASSDMNTEAFF.